In its sample, the clone carrying this T cell receptor (beta chain) was seen once. No conserved phenylalanine or tryptophan ends this CDR3, so it is likely a read error. Germline CDR1 reads MNHEY; CDR2 reads SMNVEV (reference sequence). CDR3 size: 14 residues. V lost 6 bases, J lost 7 bases, and 6 bases stayed unmatched. PCR involved 60 Vbeta and 13 Jbeta primers. The data were produced by immunoSEQ multiplex PCR, yet TCRdb's version contains in-frame clones alone and is incomplete. The sample contains more than 65,000 clones, roughly 70% of which appear only once. The data stem from a study of cytomegalovirus exposure and HLA in healthy donors.

This chain links TRBV27 with TRBJ1-6, with 7 bases aligning to TRBD1. Sequenced material: PBMCs. This sequence originates from a man between 35 and 55 years old in good health and CMV-seronegative. CDR3 nucleotides: TGTGCCAGCAGCCTCGGACAGGCGAATTCACCCCTCCACCTT. Translating it yields CASSLGQANSPLHL.